The sequence of this T cell receptor (beta chain) was determined in a study of T cells expressing NK-cell markers (TCRdb year 2020). For the wider study: Seven to nine donors provided sorted CD3+CD56+NKG2C+, CD3+CD56+NKG2C- and CD3+CD56-NKG2C+ T-cell subsets, whose TCR beta-chain repertoires were profiled. Among the eight sequenced donors, seven were HCMV-seropositive and one was HCMV-seronegative. The study sequenced eight donors, all healthy volunteers chosen at random: three men and five women. Sequencing of the libraries produced 2 x 150 bp reads on Illumina HiSeq 2000/2500, MiSeq or NextSeq. Paper-wide results and their limitations: Whether the expanded NKG2C-expressing T cell clones were specific for HCMV antigens remained unclear. Those dominant clonotypes were again the most abundant among CD3+CD56-NKG2C+ cells in several donors, at about 25-60.1%. In 5 to 7 donors, the dominant CD3+CD56+NKG2C+ clonotypes were found to rank among the top 10 CD8+ clonotypes and to make up about 1.0-7.5% of CD8+ T cells.

The instrument given in TCRdb is Illumina HiSeq 2000. TCR beta cDNA libraries were made by 5'RACE template switching that added a universal primer site and unique molecular identifiers. Priming for cDNA synthesis came from the TCR beta constant segment, and two successive PCR amplification steps followed. The study's processing was this. MIGEC was used to demultiplex reads and group reads by UMI, and MiTCR was used to assemble and quantify clonotypes. Only TCR cDNA sequences supported by at least two reads were kept to exclude erroneous sequences. The tcR package was used for downstream repertoire analysis, and clonotypes were matched between fractions using CDR3 nucleotide sequence together with V segment. Antigen specificity was annotated against VDJdb with VDJmatch, allowing one amino acid substitution in CDR3. TCRdb reprocessed the reads, and each CDR3 protein sequence is entered once, without DNA. These V and J calls derive from TCRdb rather than the authors' analysis. The sample table on file contains about 150,000 distinct CDR3 sequences. Around 21% of the sample belongs to the ten largest clones.

The CDR3 has 15 amino acids, counting the end cysteine and phenylalanine. No DNA appears here. As encoded in the germline V gene, CDR1 is MNHEY while CDR2 is SVGAGI. HCMV-specific IgG was detected in serum with a commercial ELISA kit to determine HCMV serostatus. Peripheral blood mononuclear cells were isolated from blood by Ficoll density gradient centrifugation. Of note for this clonotype: The antigen it binds to is not known.

The sequenced sample was blood T cells: a sorted CD56 or NKG2C T cell subset, CD4+ or CD8+ T cells, or bulk PBMC T cells (not recorded which). This sequence was found in a man aged 18-75 years in good health. The chain uses TRBV6-5 and TRBJ2-1; there is no DNA to check the TCRdb D call of TRBD1. CDR3 region: CASSYSTGLSNEQFF.